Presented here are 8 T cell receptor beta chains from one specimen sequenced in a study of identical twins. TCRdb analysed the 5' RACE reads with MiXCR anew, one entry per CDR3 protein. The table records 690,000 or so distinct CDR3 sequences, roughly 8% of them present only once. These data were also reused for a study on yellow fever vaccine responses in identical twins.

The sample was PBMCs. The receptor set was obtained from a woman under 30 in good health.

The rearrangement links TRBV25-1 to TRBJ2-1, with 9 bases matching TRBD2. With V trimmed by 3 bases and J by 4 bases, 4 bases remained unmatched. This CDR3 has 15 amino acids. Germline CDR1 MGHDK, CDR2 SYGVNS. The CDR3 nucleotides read TGTGCCAGCAGTGATAGCGGGGGAAATTACAATGAGCAGTTCTTC. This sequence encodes CASSDSGGNYNEQFF.

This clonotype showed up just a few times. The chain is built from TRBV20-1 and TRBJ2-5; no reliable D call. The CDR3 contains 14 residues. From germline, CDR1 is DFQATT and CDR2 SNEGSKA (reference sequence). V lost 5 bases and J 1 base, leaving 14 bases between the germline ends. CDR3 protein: CSASLGNPQETQYF. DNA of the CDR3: TGCAGTGCTTCTTTGGGCAATCCCCAAGAGACCCAGTACTTC.

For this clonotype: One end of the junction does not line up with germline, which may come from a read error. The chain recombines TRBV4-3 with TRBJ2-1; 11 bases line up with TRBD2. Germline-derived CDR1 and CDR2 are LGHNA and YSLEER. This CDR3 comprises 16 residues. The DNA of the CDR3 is TGCGCCAGCAGCACGCGGACTAGCGGGTTGAACAATGAGCTGTTCTTC. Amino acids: CASSTRTSGLNNELFF.

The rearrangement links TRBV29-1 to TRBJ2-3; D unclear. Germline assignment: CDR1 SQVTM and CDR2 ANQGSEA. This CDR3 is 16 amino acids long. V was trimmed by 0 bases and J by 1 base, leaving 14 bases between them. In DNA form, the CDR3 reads TGCAGCGTTGAAGATCTTCACAGCCTCGGCACAGATACGCAGTATTTT. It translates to CSVEDLHSLGTDTQYF.

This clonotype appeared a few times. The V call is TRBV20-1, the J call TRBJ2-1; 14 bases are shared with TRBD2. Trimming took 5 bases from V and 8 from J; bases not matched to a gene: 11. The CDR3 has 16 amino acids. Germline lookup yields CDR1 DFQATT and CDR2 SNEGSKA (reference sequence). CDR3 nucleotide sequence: TGCAGTGCTTCTCGGACTAGCGGGAGGAAATGGTATGAGCAGTTCTTC. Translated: CSASRTSGRKWYEQFF.

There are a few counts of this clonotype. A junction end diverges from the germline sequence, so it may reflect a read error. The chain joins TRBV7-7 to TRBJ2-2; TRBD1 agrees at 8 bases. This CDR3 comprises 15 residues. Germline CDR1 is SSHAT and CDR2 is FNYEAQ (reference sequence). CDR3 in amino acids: CASSSDRVGTGELFF. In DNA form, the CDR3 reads TGTGCTAGCAGCTCGGACAGGGTTGGCACCGGGGAGCTGTTTTTT.

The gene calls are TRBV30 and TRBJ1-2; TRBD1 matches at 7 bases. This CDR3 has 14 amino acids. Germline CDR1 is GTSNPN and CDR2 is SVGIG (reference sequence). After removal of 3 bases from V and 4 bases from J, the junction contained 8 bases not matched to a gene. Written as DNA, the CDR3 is TGTGCCTGGAGAACACAGGGGTCGGGCTATGGCTACACCTTC. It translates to CAWRTQGSGYGYTF.

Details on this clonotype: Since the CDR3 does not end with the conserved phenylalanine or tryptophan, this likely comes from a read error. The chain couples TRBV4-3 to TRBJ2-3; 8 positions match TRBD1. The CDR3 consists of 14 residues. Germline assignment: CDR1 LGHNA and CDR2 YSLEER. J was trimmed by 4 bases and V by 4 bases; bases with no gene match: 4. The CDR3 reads CASSRGTGSDTQYL. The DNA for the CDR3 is TGCGCCAGCAGCCGTGGGACAGGATCAGATACGCAGTATCTT.